The 21 T cell receptor beta chains below come from one sample, sequenced in a study of technical replicates of blood from a handful of donors. Profiling relied on immunoSEQ multiplex PCR, and the TCRdb table lists in-frame clones only, not all of them. Seen here are 55,000 to 75,000 clones, roughly nine tenths observed once, and the top ten hold approximately 3.6%. Source material: PBMCs. All receptors come from a human donor in good health. Some clones in this sample may be carry-over from other donors' samples.

The gene calls are TRBV6-1 and TRBJ1-5, with a tentative D call TRBD1 (5 bases). The CDR3 has 14 amino acids. Germline V CDR1 and CDR2: MNHNS, SASEGT. Trimming shortened V by 5 bases and J by 3 bases, and 11 bases separated the two germline ends. CDR3 in DNA: TGTGCCAGCAGTCGAGACAGCGACAATCAGCCCCAGCATTTT. Its translation is CASSRDSDNQPQHF.

The chain has TRBV7-2 and TRBJ2-7; perhaps TRBD1 as D (5 bases). V lost 1 base to trimming and J lost 7 bases, with 14 bases between them. The CDR3 runs 14 residues. Looked up from germline, CDR1 is SGHTA and CDR2 is FQGNSA. The CDR3, as DNA: TGTGCCAGCAGCTTAGGTGGGGCCTCTGGGGAGCAGTACTTC. This encodes CASSLGGASGEQYF.

CDR3 loop: CASSPIAGSYEQYF. The CDR3 DNA reads TGTGCCAGCAGCCCAATAGCGGGCTCCTACGAGCAGTACTTC. The rearrangement uses TRBV7-9 and TRBJ2-7; 7 bases map to TRBD2. This CDR3 has 14 residues. J was trimmed by 0 bases and V by 5 bases; bases with no gene match: 4. Germline V gene lookup returns CDR1 SEHNR and CDR2 FQNEAQ (reference sequence).

CDR3 sequence: CATRVLAGDYEQYF. The CDR3 DNA follows: TGTGCCACCAGAGTACTAGCGGGGGATTACGAGCAGTACTTC. This rearrangement joins TRBV15 to TRBJ2-7; TRBD2 agrees at 11 bases. Trimming took 6 bases from V and 4 from J; bases not matched to a gene: 5. This CDR3 is 14 amino acids long. Per germline, CDR1 LNHNV and CDR2 YYDKDF (reference sequence).

This clone was found once. The chain employs TRBV15 and TRBJ1-5, with 7 bases identical to TRBD1. The germline CDR1 and CDR2 sequences are LNHNV and YYDKDF (reference sequence). Unmatched junction bases numbered 7, after V lost 5 bases and J lost 3 bases. CDR3 length: 15 residues. Here the CDR3 reads CATSQGEVDNQPQHF. The CDR3 nucleotides read TGTGCCACCAGCCAGGGGGAGGTAGACAATCAGCCCCAGCATTTT.

V usage is TRBV10-3 and J usage is TRBJ2-7, with D tentatively TRBD2 (5 bases). CDR1 ENHRY and CDR2 SYGVKD come from the germline V gene. CDR3 length equals 12 residues. Trimming cost V 6 bases and J 3 bases, with 9 bases left between them. The CDR3 coding sequence is TGTGCCATCAGCCGTACTAGCTACGAGCAGTACTTC. Amino acids: CAISRTSYEQYF.

The chain uses TRBV5-1 and TRBJ2-4; weak D call: TRBD2 (6 bases). Trimming stripped 0 bases from V and 6 bases from J, with 10 bases between. The CDR3 is 14 residues long. In germline, CDR1 is SGHRS, CDR2 YFSETQ. In DNA form, the CDR3 reads TGCGCCAGCAGCTTGGCTAGCGCGAGAAACATTCAGTACTTC. Translated, it gives CASSLASARNIQYF.

The chain couples TRBV15 to TRBJ1-1; 10 bases are a match to TRBD1. This CDR3 has 16 amino acids. Germline V gives CDR1 LNHNV, CDR2 YYDKDF (reference sequence). V lost 3 bases and J lost 3; bases outside the gene matches: 7. CDR3 residues: CATSRVPGQGYTEAFF. The CDR3 DNA sequence: TGTGCCACCAGCAGGGTGCCGGGACAGGGGTACACTGAAGCTTTCTTT. The whole variable domain, filled in from reference TRBV15 and TRBJ1-1, reads DAMVIQNPRYQVTQFGKPVTLSCSQTLNHNVMYWYQQKSSQAPKLLFHYYDKDFNNEADTPDNFQSRRPNTSFCFLDIRSPGLGDTAMYLCATSRVPGQGYTEAFFGQGTRLTVV.

The chain has TRBV7-3 and TRBJ2-2, with 7 bases matching TRBD1. The V segment lost 2 bases and the J segment 3 bases; nucleotides outside the gene matches: 18. CDR1 is SGHTA and CDR2 is FQGTGA in the germline V gene. The CDR3 consists of 20 residues. The CDR3 loop is CASSLLPTQGTPEDTGELFF. In DNA form, the CDR3 reads TGTGCCAGCAGCTTACTACCAACACAGGGGACGCCCGAGGACACCGGGGAGCTGTTTTTT.

The CDR3 loop reads CASSLAARSTDTQYF. The CDR3 nucleotides read TGTGCCAGCAGCTTAGCAGCCAGGAGCACAGATACGCAGTATTTT. The chain recombines TRBV11-2 with TRBJ2-3; no reliable D call. Germline V CDR1 and CDR2: SGHAT, FQNNGV. This CDR3 has 15 amino acids. Trimming shortened V by 1 base and J by 0 bases, and 8 bases separated the two germline ends.

V gene TRBV6-1 combines with J gene TRBJ2-7, with 9 bases that match TRBD2. This CDR3 is 14 amino acids long. V lost 6 bases, J lost 4 bases, and 7 bases stayed unmatched. The germline gives CDR1 MNHNS, CDR2 SASEGT. The DNA of the CDR3 is TGTGCCAGCAGAATAGCGGGAGACCTATACGAGCAGTACTTC. Translated, it gives CASRIAGDLYEQYF.

The chain links TRBV5-4 to TRBJ1-1, with D possibly being TRBD1 (5 bases). The germline V and J ends were trimmed by 0 bases and 1 base, with 7 bases remaining between them. Germline loops: CDR1 SGHNT, CDR2 YYREEE (reference sequence). This CDR3 is built from 14 residues. Written as DNA, the CDR3 is TGTGCCAGCAGCTTGGGGGGCTGGAACACTGAAGCTTTCTTT. It yields the protein CASSLGGWNTEAFF.

The chain uses TRBV7-2 and TRBJ2-5; no clear D gene. This CDR3 is 15 amino acids long. V lost 1 base and J lost 2, with 11 bases in between. Per germline, CDR1 SGHTA and CDR2 FQGNSA. In DNA, the CDR3 is TGTGCCAGCAGCTTAGTGGCGAGAGCGCAAGAGACCCAGTACTTC. Its translation is CASSLVARAQETQYF.

This chain joins TRBV7-9 and TRBJ2-7; TRBD1 matches at 10 bases. The trim removed 5 bases at V and 7 bases at J, leaving 8 bases unmatched. Per the germline V gene, CDR1 is SEHNR and CDR2 is FQNEAQ (reference sequence). This CDR3 has 14 residues. This chain's CDR3 is CASSLRQGAHEQYF. DNA of the CDR3: TGTGCCAGCAGCCTAAGACAGGGGGCTCATGAGCAGTACTTC.

The rearrangement links TRBV6-5 to TRBJ1-5; the D is unclear. V shed 6 bases and J shed 4 bases, with 10 bases lying between them. CDR3 length equals 13 residues. Germline loops: CDR1 MNHEY, CDR2 SVGAGI. CDR3: CASSETPNQPQHF. In DNA, the CDR3 is TGTGCCAGCAGCGAGACACCGAATCAGCCCCAGCATTTT.

The genes are TRBV5-6 and TRBJ2-3; D is possibly TRBD1 (6 bases). The CDR3 length is 14 residues. V lost 2 bases and J 4 bases, leaving 11 bases between the germline ends. Germline loops: CDR1 SGHDT, CDR2 YYEEEE. The CDR3 nucleotides read TGTGCCAGCAGCTTCGAACAGGGTTCAGATACGCAGTATTTT. This sequence encodes CASSFEQGSDTQYF.

This clone was seen only once. This chain uses TRBV19 with TRBJ2-1, with 13 bases aligning to TRBD2. The CDR3 has 19 amino acids. CDR1 and CDR2 (germline): LNHDA, SQIVND (reference sequence). J gave up 0 bases and V 4 bases, and 9 bases lay outside the gene matches. The CDR3, as DNA: TGTGCCAGTAGTAGTCCGGGACTAGCGGGGCCCCGCTCCTACAATGAGCAGTTCTTC. This codes for CASSSPGLAGPRSYNEQFF.

The rearrangement links TRBV5-4 to TRBJ2-5; D is ambiguous. There are 14 residues in the CDR3. V was shortened by 0 bases and J by 1 base, with 7 bases between the two germline ends. Germline CDR1 reads SGHNT; CDR2 reads YYREEE (reference sequence). Written as DNA, the CDR3 is TGTGCCAGCAGCTTGGAGTCAGTCCAAGAGACCCAGTACTTC. Translating gives CASSLESVQETQYF.

This chain joins TRBV7-9 and TRBJ1-1, with a possible D match to TRBD1 (5 bases). V dropped 5 bases and J dropped 6 bases, with 13 bases sitting between them. Germline V gives CDR1 SEHNR, CDR2 FQNEAQ (reference sequence). This CDR3 region has 13 residues. CDR3 protein: CASSLGDSSEAFF. The CDR3 DNA reads TGTGCCAGCAGCCTGGGGGACTCCTCTGAAGCTTTCTTT. Drawing the rest from reference TRBV7-9 and TRBJ1-1, the complete variable domain is DTGVSQNPRHKITKRGQNVTFRCDPISEHNRLYWYRQTLGQGPEFLTYFQNEAQLEKSRLLSDRFSAERPKGSFSTLEIQRTEQGDSAMYLCASSLGDSSEAFFGQGTRLTVV.

Worth noting for this clone: Different DNA sequences within this sample yield the same CDR3. The chain employs TRBV5-1 and TRBJ2-2, with a tentative D call TRBD2 (6 bases). The germline V gene encodes CDR1 SGHRS and CDR2 YFSETQ. Trimming took off 0 bases at V and 6 bases at J, with 12 bases between the two ends. The CDR3 length is 15 residues. This chain's CDR3 is CASSLDAGSPGELFF. CDR3 sequence (DNA): TGCGCCAGCAGCTTGGACGCGGGGAGCCCCGGGGAGCTGTTTTTT.

This clone was recorded once. The chain employs TRBV19 and TRBJ1-2; 7 positions match TRBD1. Germline V gene sequence: CDR1 LNHDA, CDR2 SQIVND (reference sequence). CDR3 size: 16 residues. The V segment lost 5 bases and the J segment 2 bases; nucleotides outside the gene matches: 11. The CDR3 sequence: CASSSTGTDGNYGYTF. The DNA of the CDR3 is TGTGCCAGTAGTTCTACCGGGACAGATGGAAACTATGGCTACACCTTC.